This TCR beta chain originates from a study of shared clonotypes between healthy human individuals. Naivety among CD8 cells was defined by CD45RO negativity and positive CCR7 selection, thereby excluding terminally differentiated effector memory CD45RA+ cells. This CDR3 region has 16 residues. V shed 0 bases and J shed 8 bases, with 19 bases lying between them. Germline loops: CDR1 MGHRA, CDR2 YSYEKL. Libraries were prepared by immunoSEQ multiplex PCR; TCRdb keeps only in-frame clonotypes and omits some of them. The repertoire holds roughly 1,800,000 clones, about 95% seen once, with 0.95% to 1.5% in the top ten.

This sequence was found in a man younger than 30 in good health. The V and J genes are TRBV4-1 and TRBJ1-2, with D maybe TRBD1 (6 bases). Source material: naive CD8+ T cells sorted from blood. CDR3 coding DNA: TGCGCCAGCAGCCAAGAACAGGGACTCCTTCTCGAGGGCTACACCTTC. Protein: CASSQEQGLLLEGYTF.